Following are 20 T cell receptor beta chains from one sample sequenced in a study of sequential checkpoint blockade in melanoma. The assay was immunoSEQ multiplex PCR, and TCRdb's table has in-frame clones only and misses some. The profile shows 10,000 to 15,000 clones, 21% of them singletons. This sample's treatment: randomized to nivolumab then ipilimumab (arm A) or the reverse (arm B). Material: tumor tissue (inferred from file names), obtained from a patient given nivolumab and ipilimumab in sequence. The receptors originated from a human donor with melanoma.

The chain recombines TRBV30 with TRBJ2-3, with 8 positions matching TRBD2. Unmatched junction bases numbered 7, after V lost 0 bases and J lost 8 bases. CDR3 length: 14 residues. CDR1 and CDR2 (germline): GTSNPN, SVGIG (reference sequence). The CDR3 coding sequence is TGTGCCTGGAGTGTCTCAGCGGGAGCTGGTACGCAGTATTTT. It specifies CAWSVSAGAGTQYF.

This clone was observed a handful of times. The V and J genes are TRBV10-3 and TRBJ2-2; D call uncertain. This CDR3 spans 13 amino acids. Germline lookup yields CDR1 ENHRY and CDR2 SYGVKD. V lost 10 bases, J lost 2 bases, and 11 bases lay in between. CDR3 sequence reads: CASSTSNTGELFF. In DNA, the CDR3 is TGTGCCAGCTCTACCAGTAACACCGGGGAGCTGTTTTTT.

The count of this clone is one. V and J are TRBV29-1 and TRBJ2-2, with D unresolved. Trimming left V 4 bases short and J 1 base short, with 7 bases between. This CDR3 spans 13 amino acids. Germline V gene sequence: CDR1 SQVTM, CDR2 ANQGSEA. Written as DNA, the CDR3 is TGCAGCGTTGTGTCAGGGAACACCGGGGAGCTGTTTTTT. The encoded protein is CSVVSGNTGELFF.

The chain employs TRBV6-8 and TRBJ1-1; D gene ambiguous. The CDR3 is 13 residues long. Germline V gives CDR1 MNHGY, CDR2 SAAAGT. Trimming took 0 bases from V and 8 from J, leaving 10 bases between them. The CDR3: CASSYSLGLEAFF. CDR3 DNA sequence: TGTGCCAGCAGTTACTCGTTGGGTTTAGAAGCTTTCTTT.

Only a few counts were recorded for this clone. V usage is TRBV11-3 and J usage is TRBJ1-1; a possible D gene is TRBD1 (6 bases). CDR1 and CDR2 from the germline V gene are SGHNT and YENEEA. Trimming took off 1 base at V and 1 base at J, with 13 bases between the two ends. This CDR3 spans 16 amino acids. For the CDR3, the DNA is TGTGCCAGCAGCTTAGGAGTAGGACAGCCGAACACTGAAGCTTTCTTT. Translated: CASSLGVGQPNTEAFF.

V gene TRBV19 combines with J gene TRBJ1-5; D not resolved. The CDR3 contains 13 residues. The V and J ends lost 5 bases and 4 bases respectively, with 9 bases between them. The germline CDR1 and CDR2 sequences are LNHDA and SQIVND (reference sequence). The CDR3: CASSQGLNQPQHF. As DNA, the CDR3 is TGTGCCAGTAGTCAAGGGCTTAATCAGCCCCAGCATTTT.

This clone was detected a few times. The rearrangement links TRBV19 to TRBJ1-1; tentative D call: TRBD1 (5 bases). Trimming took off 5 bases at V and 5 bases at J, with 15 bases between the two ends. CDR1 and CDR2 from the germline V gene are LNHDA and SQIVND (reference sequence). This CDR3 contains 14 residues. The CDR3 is CASSWQGANTEAFF. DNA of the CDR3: TGTGCCAGTAGTTGGCAGGGCGCGAATACTGAAGCTTTCTTT.

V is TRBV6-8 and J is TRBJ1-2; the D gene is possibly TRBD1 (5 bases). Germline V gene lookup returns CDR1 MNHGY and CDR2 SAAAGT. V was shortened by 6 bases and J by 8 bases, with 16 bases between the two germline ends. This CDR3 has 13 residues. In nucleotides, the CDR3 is TGTGCCAGCAGGCCGACAGCGTTAGGGGGCTACACCTTC. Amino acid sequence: CASRPTALGGYTF.

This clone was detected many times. The CDR3 region has the DNA TGCGCCAGCAGCCCTGCAGGGTTGTTTGGAAACACCATATATTTT. Residues: CASSPAGLFGNTIYF. J is TRBJ1-3 and V is TRBV4-1, with D perhaps TRBD1 (5 bases). CDR3 length equals 15 residues. Germline lookup yields CDR1 MGHRA and CDR2 YSYEKL. The V and J ends lost 4 bases and 3 bases respectively, with 13 bases between them.

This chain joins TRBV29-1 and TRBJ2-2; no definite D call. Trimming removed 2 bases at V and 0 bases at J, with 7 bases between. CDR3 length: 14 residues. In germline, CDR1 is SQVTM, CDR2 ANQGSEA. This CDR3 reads CSVEFGANTGELFF. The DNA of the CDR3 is TGCAGCGTTGAATTTGGAGCGAACACCGGGGAGCTGTTTTTT.

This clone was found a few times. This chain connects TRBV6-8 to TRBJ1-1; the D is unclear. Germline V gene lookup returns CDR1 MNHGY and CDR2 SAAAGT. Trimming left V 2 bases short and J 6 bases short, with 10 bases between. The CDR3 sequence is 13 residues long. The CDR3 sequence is CASSYGTDAEAFF. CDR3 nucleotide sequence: TGTGCCAGCAGTTACGGCACGGACGCTGAAGCTTTCTTT.

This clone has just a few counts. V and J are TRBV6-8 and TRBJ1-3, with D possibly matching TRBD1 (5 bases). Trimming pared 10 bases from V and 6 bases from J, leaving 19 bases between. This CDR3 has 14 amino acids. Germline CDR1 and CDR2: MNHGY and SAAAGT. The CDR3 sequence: CATRRGGEKNTIYF. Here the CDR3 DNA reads TGTGCCACCCGGCGGGGGGGTGAGAAAAACACCATATATTTT.

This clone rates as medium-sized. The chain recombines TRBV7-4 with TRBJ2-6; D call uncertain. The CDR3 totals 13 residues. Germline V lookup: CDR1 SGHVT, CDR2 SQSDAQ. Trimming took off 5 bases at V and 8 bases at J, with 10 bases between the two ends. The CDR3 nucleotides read TGTGCCAGCAGCGGCCGCTGGACCAACGTCCTGACTTTC. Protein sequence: CASSGRWTNVLTF. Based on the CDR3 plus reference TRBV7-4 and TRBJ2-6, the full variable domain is GAGVSQSPRYKVAKRGRDVALRCDSISGHVTLYWYRQTLGQGSEVLTYSQSDAQRDKSGRPSGRFSAERPERSVSTLKIQRTEQGDSAVYLCASSGRWTNVLTFGAGSRLTVL.

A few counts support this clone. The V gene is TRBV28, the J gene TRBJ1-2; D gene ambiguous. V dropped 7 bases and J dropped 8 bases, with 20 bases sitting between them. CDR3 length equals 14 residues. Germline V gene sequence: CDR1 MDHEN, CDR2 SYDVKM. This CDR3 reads CASTYSRPSYGYTF. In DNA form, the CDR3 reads TGTGCCAGCACCTATAGTCGACCGTCCTACGGCTACACCTTC.

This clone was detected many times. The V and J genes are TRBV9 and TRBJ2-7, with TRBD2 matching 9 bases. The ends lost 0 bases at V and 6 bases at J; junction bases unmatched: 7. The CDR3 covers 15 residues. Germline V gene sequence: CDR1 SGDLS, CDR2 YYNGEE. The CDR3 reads CASSVGGTSRPEQYF. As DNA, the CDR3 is TGTGCCAGCAGCGTAGGTGGGACTAGCCGCCCCGAGCAGTACTTC. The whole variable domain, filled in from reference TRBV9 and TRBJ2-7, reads DSGVTQTPKHLITATGQRVTLRCSPRSGDLSVYWYQQSLDQGLQFLIQYYNGEERAKGNILERFSAQQFPDLHSELNLSSLELGDSALYFCASSVGGTSRPEQYFGPGTRLTVT.

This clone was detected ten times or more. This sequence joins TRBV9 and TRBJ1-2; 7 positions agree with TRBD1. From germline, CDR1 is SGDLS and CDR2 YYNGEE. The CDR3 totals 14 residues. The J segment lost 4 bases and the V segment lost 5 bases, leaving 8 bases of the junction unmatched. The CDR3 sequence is CASRTGTETYGYTF. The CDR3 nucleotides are TGTGCCAGCAGGACAGGGACGGAGACCTATGGCTACACCTTC.

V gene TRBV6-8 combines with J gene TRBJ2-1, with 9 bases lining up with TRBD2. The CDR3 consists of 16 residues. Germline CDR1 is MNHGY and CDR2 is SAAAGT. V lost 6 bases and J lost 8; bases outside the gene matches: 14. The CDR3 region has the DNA TGTGCCAGCAGAAGTGCTAGCGGGGTAATCACAGATGAGCAGTTCTTC. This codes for CASRSASGVITDEQFF.

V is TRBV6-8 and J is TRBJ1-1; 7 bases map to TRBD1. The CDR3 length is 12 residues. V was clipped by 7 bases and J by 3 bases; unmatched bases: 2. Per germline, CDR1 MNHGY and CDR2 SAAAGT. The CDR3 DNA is TGTGCCAGCAAGACAGGGTACACTGAAGCTTTCTTT. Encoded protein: CASKTGYTEAFF.

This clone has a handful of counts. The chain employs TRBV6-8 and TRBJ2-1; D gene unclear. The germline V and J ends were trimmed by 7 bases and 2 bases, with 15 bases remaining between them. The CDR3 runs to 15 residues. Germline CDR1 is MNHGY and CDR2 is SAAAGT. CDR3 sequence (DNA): TGTGCCAGCAAAATAGGCGCGCTGGCCTACAATGAGCAGTTCTTC. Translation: CASKIGALAYNEQFF.

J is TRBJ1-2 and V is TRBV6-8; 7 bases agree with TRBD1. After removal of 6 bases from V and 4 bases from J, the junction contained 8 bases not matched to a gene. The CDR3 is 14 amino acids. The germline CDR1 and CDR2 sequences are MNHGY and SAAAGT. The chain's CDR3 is CASSRDRAPYGYTF. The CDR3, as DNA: TGTGCCAGCAGCCGGGACAGAGCGCCCTATGGCTACACCTTC.